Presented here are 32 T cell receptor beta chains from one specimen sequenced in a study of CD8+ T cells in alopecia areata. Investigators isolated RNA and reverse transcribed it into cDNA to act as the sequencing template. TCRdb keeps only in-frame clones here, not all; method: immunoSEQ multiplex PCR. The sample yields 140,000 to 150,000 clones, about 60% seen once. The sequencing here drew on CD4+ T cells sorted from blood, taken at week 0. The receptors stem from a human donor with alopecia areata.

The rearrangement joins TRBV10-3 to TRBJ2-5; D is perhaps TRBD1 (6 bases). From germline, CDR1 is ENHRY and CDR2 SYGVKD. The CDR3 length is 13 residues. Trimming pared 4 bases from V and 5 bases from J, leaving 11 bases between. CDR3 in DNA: TGTGCCATCAGTGGACAGGTCGAGGAGACCCAGTACTTC. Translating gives CAISGQVEETQYF.

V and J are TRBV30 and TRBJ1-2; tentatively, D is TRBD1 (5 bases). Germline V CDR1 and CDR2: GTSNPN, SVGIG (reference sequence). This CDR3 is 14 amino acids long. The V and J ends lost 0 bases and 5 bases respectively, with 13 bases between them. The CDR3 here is CAWSVAGLDYGYTF. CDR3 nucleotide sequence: TGTGCCTGGAGTGTGGCAGGGCTTGATTATGGCTACACCTTC. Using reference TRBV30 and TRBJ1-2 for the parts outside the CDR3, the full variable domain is SQTIHQWPATLVQPVGSPLSLECTVEGTSNPNLYWYRQAAGRGLQLLFYSVGIGQISSEVPQNLSASRPQDRQFILSSKKLLLSDSGFYLCAWSVAGLDYGYTFGSGTRLTVV.

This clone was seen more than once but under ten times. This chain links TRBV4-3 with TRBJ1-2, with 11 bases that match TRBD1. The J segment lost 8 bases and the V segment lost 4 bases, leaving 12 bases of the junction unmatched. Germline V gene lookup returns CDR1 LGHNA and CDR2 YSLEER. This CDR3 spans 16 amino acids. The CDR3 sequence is CASSPDRGQAWQGYTF. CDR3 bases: TGCGCCAGCAGCCCGGACAGGGGGCAGGCTTGGCAAGGCTACACCTTC.

The CDR3: CASSQTTEINYGYTF. The CDR3, as DNA: TGCGCCAGCAGCCAAACAACGGAAATTAACTATGGCTACACCTTC. The V and J genes are TRBV4-3 and TRBJ1-2; D is uncertain. Germline V gene lookup returns CDR1 LGHNA and CDR2 YSLEER. The CDR3 covers 15 residues. V was cut by 2 bases and J by 1 base, with 11 bases left in between.

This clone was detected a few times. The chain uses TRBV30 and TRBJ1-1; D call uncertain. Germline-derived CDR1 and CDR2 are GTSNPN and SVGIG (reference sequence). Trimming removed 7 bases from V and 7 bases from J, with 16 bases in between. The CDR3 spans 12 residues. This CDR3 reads CAFYLSRGEAFF. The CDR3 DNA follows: TGTGCCTTCTACCTAAGTCGCGGTGAAGCTTTCTTT.

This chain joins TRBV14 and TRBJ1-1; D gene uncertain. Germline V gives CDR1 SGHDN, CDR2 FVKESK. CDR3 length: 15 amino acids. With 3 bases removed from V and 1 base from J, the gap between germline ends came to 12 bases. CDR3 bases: TGTGCCAGCAGCCAGTTAAGACCCAAGAACACTGAAGCTTTCTTT. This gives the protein CASSQLRPKNTEAFF.

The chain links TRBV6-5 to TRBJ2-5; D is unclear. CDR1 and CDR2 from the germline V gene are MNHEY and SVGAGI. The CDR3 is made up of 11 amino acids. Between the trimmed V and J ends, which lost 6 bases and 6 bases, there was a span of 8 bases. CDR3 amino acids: CASRSYQTQYF. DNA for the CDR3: TGTGCCAGCAGATCGTACCAGACCCAGTACTTC.

CDR3 sequence: CAWSGFSNTGELFF. The CDR3 bases are TGTGCCTGGAGCGGTTTCTCCAACACCGGGGAGCTGTTTTTT. The chain has TRBV30 and TRBJ2-2; D is unclear. CDR3 size: 14 residues. V was shortened by 3 bases and J by 2 bases, with 10 bases between the two germline ends. Germline CDR1 and CDR2: GTSNPN and SVGIG (reference sequence). Full variable domain (rest looked up from reference TRBV30 and TRBJ2-2): SQTIHQWPATLVQPVGSPLSLECTVEGTSNPNLYWYRQAAGRGLQLLFYSVGIGQISSEVPQNLSASRPQDRQFILSSKKLLLSDSGFYLCAWSGFSNTGELFFGEGSRLTVL.

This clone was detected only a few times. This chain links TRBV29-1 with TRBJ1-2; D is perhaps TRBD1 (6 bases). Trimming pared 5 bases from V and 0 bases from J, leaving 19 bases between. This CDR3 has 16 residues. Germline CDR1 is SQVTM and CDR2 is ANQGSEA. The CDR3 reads CSVPLGGGTTNYGYTF. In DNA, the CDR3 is TGCAGCGTTCCCCTCGGAGGGGGAACCACTAACTATGGCTACACCTTC.

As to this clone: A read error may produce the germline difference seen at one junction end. CDR3 sequence reads: CAGSRDSRGAKNIQYF. Here the CDR3 DNA reads TGCGCCGGCAGTCGGGACTCGAGAGGAGCCAAAAACATTCAGTACTTC. The V gene is TRBV23-1, the J gene TRBJ2-4; a weak D match, TRBD2 (6 bases). TRBV23-1 is labeled an ORF, and its function is uncertain. The CDR3 is 16 residues long.

CDR3 nucleotide sequence: TGCAGCCTTAACAGGGACTCCTACAATGAGCAGTTCTTC. Encoded protein: CSLNRDSYNEQFF. V usage is TRBV29-1 and J usage is TRBJ2-1; D might be TRBD1 (6 bases). The CDR3 covers 13 residues. V was pared by 8 bases and J by 0 bases, with 11 bases between. Per germline, CDR1 SQVTM and CDR2 ANQGSEA.

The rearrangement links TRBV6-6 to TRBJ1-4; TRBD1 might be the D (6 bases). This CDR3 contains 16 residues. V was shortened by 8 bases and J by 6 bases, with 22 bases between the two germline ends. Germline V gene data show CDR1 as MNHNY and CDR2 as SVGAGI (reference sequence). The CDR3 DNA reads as TGTGCCAGCGTTACAACCGCGGGGGGCGCGGATGAAAAACTGTTTTTT. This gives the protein CASVTTAGGADEKLFF.

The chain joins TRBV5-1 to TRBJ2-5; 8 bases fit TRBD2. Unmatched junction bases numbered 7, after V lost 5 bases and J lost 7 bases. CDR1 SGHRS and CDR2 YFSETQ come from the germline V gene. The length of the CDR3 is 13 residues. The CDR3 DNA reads TGCGCCAGCAGTCCCGGACTAGCAGGGACCCAGTACTTC. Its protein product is CASSPGLAGTQYF.

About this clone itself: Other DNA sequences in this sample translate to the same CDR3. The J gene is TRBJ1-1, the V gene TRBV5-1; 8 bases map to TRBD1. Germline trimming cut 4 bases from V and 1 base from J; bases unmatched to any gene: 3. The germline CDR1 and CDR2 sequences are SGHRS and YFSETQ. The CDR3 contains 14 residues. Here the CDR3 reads CASSLGQENTEAFF. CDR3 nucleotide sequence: TGCGCCAGCAGCCTGGGACAGGAGAACACTGAAGCTTTCTTT.

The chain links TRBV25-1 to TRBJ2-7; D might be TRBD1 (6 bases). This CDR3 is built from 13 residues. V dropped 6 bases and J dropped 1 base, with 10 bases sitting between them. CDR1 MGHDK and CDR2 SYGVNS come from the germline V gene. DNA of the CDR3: TGTGCCAGCAGACGCCAGGGGTCCTACGAGCAGTACTTC. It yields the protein CASRRQGSYEQYF.

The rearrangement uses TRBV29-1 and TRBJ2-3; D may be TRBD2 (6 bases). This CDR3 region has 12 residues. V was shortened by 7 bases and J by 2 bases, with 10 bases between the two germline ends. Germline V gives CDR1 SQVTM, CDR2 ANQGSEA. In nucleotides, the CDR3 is TGCAGCGCCGGGGGTTACACAGATACGCAGTATTTT. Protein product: CSAGGYTDTQYF.

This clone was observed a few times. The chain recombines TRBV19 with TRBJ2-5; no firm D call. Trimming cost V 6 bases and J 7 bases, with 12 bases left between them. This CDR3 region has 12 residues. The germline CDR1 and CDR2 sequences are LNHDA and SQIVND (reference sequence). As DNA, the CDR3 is TGTGCCAGTAGCGGCAGGATCGGGACCCAGTACTTC. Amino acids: CASSGRIGTQYF.

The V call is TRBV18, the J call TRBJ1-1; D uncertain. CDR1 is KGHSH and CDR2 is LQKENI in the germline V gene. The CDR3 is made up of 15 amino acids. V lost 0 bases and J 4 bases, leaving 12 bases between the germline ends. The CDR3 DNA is TGTGCCAGCTCACCACCGGGTACGGTGGGCACTGAAGCTTTCTTT. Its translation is CASSPPGTVGTEAFF.

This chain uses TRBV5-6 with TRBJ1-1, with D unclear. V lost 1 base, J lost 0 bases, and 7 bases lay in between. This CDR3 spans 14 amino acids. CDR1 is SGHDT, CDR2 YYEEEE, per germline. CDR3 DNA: TGTGCCAGCAGCTTGCTGGAGCTGAACACTGAAGCTTTCTTT. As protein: CASSLLELNTEAFF.

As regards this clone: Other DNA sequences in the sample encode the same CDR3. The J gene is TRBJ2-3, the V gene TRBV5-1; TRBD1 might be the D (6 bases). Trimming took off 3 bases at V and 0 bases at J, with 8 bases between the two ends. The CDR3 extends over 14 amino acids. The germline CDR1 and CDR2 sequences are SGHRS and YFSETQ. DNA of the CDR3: TGCGCCAGCAGCTCGGGACAAAGCACAGATACGCAGTATTTT. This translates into CASSSGQSTDTQYF.

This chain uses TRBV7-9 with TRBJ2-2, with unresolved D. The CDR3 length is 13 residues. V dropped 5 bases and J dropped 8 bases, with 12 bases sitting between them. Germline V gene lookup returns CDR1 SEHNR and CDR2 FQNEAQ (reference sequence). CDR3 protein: CASSPLFVGELFF. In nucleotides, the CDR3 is TGTGCCAGCAGCCCCCTTTTCGTAGGGGAGCTGTTTTTT.

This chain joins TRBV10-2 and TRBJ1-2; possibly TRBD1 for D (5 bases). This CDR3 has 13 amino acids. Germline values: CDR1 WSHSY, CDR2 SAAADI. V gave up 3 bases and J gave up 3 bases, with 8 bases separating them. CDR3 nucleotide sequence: TGCGCCAGCAGTGACCAGGGCCACTATGGCTACACCTTC. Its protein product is CASSDQGHYGYTF.

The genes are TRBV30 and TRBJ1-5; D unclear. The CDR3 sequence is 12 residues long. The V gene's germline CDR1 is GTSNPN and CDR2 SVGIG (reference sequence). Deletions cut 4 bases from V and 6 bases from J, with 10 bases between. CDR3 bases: TGTGCCTGGACGAAGCCCGGTCAGCCCCAGCATTTT. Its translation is CAWTKPGQPQHF.

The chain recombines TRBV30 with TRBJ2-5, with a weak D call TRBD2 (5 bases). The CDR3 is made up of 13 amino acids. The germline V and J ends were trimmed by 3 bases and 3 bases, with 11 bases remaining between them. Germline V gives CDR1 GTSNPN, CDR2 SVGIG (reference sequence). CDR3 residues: CAWRGPGKETQYF. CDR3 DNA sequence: TGTGCCTGGAGGGGCCCGGGGAAAGAGACCCAGTACTTC.

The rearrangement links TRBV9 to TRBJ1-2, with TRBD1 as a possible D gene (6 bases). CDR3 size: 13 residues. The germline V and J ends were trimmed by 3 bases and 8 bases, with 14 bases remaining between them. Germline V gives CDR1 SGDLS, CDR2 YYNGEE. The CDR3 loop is CASSATGSWGYTF. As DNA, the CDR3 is TGTGCCAGCAGCGCCACAGGGTCATGGGGCTACACCTTC.

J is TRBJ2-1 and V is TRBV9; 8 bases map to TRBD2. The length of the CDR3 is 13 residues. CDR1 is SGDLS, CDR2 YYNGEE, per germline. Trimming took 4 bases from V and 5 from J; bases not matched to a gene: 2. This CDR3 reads CASSRSGDNEQFF. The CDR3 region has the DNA TGTGCCAGCAGCCGTAGCGGGGACAATGAGCAGTTCTTC.

The CDR3 sequence: CASSAQGETGELFF. CDR3 sequence (DNA): TGTGCCAGCAGCGCTCAGGGAGAAACCGGGGAGCTGTTTTTT. The chain carries TRBV11-1 and TRBJ2-2; D is perhaps TRBD1 or TRBD2 (5 bases each). The CDR3 is made up of 14 amino acids. Germline-derived CDR1 and CDR2 are SGHAT and FQDESV (reference sequence). Trimming took 5 bases from V and 5 from J, leaving 12 bases between them.

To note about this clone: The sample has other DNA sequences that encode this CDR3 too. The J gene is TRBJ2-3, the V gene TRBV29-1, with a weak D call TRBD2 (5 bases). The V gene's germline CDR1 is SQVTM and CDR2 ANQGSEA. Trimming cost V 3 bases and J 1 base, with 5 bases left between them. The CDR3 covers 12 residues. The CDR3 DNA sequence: TGCAGCGTTGAGAGGGGCACAGATACGCAGTATTTT. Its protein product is CSVERGTDTQYF.

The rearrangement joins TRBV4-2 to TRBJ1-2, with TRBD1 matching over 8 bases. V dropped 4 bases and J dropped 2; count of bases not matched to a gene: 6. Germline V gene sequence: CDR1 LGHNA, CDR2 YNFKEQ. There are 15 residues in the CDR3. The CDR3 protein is CASSLDRDANYGYTF. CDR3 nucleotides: TGTGCCAGCAGCCTGGACAGGGACGCGAACTATGGCTACACCTTC.

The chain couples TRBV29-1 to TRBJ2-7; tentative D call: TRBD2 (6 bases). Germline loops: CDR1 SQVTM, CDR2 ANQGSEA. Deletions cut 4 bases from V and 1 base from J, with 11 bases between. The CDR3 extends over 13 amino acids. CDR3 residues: CSVGAAGSYEQYF. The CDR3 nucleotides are TGCAGCGTTGGGGCGGCGGGGTCCTACGAGCAGTACTTC.

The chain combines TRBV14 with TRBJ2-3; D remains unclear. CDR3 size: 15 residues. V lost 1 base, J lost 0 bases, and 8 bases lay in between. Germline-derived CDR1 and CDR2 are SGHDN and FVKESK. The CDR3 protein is CASSQVSPSTDTQYF. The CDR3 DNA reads TGTGCCAGCAGCCAAGTCAGCCCAAGCACAGATACGCAGTATTTT. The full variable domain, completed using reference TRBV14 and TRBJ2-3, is EAGVTQFPSHSVIEKGQTVTLRCDPISGHDNLYWYRRVMGKEIKFLLHFVKESKQDESGMPNNRFLAERTGGTYSTLKVQPAELEDSGVYFCASSQVSPSTDTQYFGPGTRLTVL.

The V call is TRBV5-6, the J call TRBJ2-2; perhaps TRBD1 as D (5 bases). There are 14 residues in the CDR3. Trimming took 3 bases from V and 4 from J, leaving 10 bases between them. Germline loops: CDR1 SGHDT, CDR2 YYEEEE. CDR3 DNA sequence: TGTGCCAGCAGCTGGGGCCCTTCCACCGGGGAGCTGTTTTTT. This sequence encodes CASSWGPSTGELFF.